The following is a T cell receptor beta chain sequence with its context. Its antigen is unidentified. Germline assignment: CDR1 MGHRA and CDR2 YSYEKL. This CDR3 region has 15 residues. The ends lost 4 bases at V and 0 bases at J; junction bases unmatched: 5. This sample was included in a study of T cells in localized non-small cell lung cancer. Findings and caveats of the study: In adjacent lung appeared a median about 57 of the top 100 tumor clones. Tumor samples were not multi-region, leaving intratumor heterogeneity unexcluded. Greater T cell density in blood accompanied longer overall survival. In uninvolved adjacent lung, T cell clonality reached its highest value, exceeding tumor.

Libraries were prepared by immunoSEQ multiplex PCR; TCRdb keeps only in-frame clonotypes and omits some of them. Here the sample spans over 15,000 clones, 90% to 95% being singletons. Specimen: peripheral blood, collected before any cancer treatment. This chain uses TRBV4-1 with TRBJ1-1; 7 bases map to TRBD1. The receptor's source is a woman aged 35 to 69 with stage I lung adenocarcinoma. The CDR3 DNA follows: TGCGCCAGCAGCCCGACAGGGCGGATGAACACTGAAGCTTTCTTT. Translation gives CASSPTGRMNTEAFF.